This T cell receptor beta chain comes out of a study of shared clonotypes between healthy human individuals. Assay: immunoSEQ multiplex PCR; the TCRdb copy retains only in-frame clones and omits some. Among approximately 500,000 clones listed, 70% to 80% were seen once. The CDR3 has 19 amino acids. Germline V gene sequence: CDR1 LGHNT, CDR2 FRNRAP. Trimming removed 6 bases at V and 1 base at J, with 26 bases between. The TCR comes from a woman in her thirties or forties in good health. Some clones in this sample may be carry-over from other donors' samples. Sequences were obtained from PBMCs. The gene calls are TRBV12-5 and TRBJ2-3; D might be TRBD2 (6 bases). CDR3 sequence reads: CASGILVKRADYCTDTQYF. The CDR3 bases are TGTGCTAGTGGGATACTCGTTAAGCGAGCGGACTACTGCACAGATACGCAGTATTTT.